The 12 T cell receptor beta chains in this list originate from one sample, sequenced in a study of human T cells and chemical hapten exposure. TCRdb reprocessed the 5' RACE reads via MiXCR and lists one record per CDR3 protein. The table has tens of thousands of distinct CDR3 sequences, roughly 8.4% seen once. The authors extracted total RNA from unfractionated whole blood. All receptors come from a male donor in good health.

This sequence joins TRBV7-2 and TRBJ2-3, with D hard to call. The V gene lost 1 base and the J gene lost 0 bases, with 5 bases spanning the gap. The germline CDR1 and CDR2 sequences are SGHTA and FQGNSA. The CDR3 totals 14 residues. This CDR3 is CASSLGASTDTQYF. The CDR3 DNA is TGTGCCAGCAGCTTAGGGGCGAGCACAGATACGCAGTATTTT.

Only a few counts were recorded for this clonotype. V is TRBV19 and J is TRBJ2-1; the D is unclear. This CDR3 contains 14 residues. Trimming took 5 bases from V and 0 from J, leaving 8 bases between them. Germline V gives CDR1 LNHDA, CDR2 SQIVND (reference sequence). CDR3 nucleotides: TGTGCCAGTAGTCTCTTTAGCTCCTACAATGAGCAGTTCTTC. Translating gives CASSLFSSYNEQFF.

Only a few counts were recorded for this clonotype. V and J are TRBV20-1 and TRBJ2-7; unclear D gene. V lost 3 bases and J lost 1, with 4 bases in between. The CDR3 runs to 11 residues. The germline V gene encodes CDR1 DFQATT and CDR2 SNEGSKA (reference sequence). The CDR3 loop reads CSASSSYEQYF. CDR3 bases: TGCAGTGCTAGTAGTTCCTACGAGCAGTACTTC.

The table lists this clonotype with many counts. The rearrangement joins TRBV15 to TRBJ2-5; 10 bases are shared with TRBD2. The CDR3 length is 16 residues. Unmatched junction bases numbered 6, after V lost 0 bases and J lost 5 bases. CDR1 is LNHNV and CDR2 is YYDKDF in the germline V gene (reference sequence). DNA of the CDR3: TGTGCCACCAGCAGAGATAGGACTAGCGGAGCTGAGACCCAGTACTTC. Translated: CATSRDRTSGAETQYF. Full variable domain (remainder filled in from reference TRBV15 and TRBJ2-5): DAMVIQNPRYQVTQFGKPVTLSCSQTLNHNVMYWYQQKSSQAPKLLFHYYDKDFNNEADTPDNFQSRRPNTSFCFLDIRSPGLGDTAMYLCATSRDRTSGAETQYFGPGTRLLVL.

The CDR3 DNA sequence: TGTGCCAGCAGTGATTACCAGGGTCGAAATAATTCACCCCTCCACTTT. Translation: CASSDYQGRNNSPLHF. The V call is TRBV2, the J call TRBJ1-6, with D possibly TRBD1 on 5 matching bases. V gave up 3 bases and J gave up 5 bases, with 14 bases separating them. The CDR3 has 16 amino acids. The V gene's germline CDR1 is SNHLY and CDR2 FYNNEI.

V and J are TRBV7-3 and TRBJ2-3; D is perhaps TRBD1 (6 bases). The CDR3 loop spans 15 amino acids. Trimming left V 6 bases short and J 0 bases short, with 13 bases between. Germline V lookup: CDR1 SGHTA, CDR2 FQGTGA. The CDR3 bases are TGTGCCAGCAGTATTGACAGGAGAAGCACAGATACGCAGTATTTT. Protein: CASSIDRRSTDTQYF.

This clonotype was seen many times. The chain carries TRBV29-1 and TRBJ2-4, with D possibly matching TRBD1 (5 bases). The CDR3 contains 14 residues. V was clipped by 3 bases and J by 1 base, with 10 bases between them. The germline CDR1 and CDR2 sequences are SQVTM and ANQGSEA. The CDR3 nucleotides are TGCAGCGTTGAGCAAGGGGCCGCCAAAAACATTCAGTACTTC. Its translation: CSVEQGAAKNIQYF.

This clonotype was counted a few times. V is TRBV7-2 and J is TRBJ2-1; 8 nucleotides match TRBD2. From germline, CDR1 is SGHTA and CDR2 FQGNSA. The junction had 8 bases not matched to a gene; V was cut back by 7 bases and J by 6 bases. The CDR3 length is 14 residues. The CDR3 sequence: CASKERAGGNEQFF. The CDR3 region has the DNA TGTGCCAGCAAAGAGCGGGCGGGGGGCAATGAGCAGTTCTTC.

At least ten counts were recorded for this clonotype. The chain employs TRBV12-3 or TRBV12-4 and TRBJ1-1; 7 positions match TRBD1. The ends lost 6 bases at V and 7 bases at J; junction bases unmatched: 5. The CDR3 is made up of 12 amino acids. CDR3 DNA: TGTGCCAGCAGCAGACAGGGAATTGAAGCTTTCTTT. It encodes CASSRQGIEAFF.

This clonotype has more than one count but fewer than ten. The V and J genes are TRBV11-2 and TRBJ1-4, with 7 bases aligning to TRBD1. The length of the CDR3 is 14 residues. CDR1 is SGHAT and CDR2 is FQNNGV in the germline V gene. With V trimmed by 5 bases and J by 8 bases, 8 bases remained unmatched. The CDR3 spells CASSARQGFEKLFF. The CDR3, as DNA: TGTGCCAGCAGCGCCCGACAGGGCTTCGAAAAACTGTTTTTT. The full variable domain, with the rest looked up from reference TRBV11-2 and TRBJ1-4, is EAGVAQSPRYKIIEKRQSVAFWCNPISGHATLYWYQQILGQGPKLLIQFQNNGVVDDSQLPKDRFSAERLKGVDSTLKIQPAKLEDSAVYLCASSARQGFEKLFFGSGTQLSVL.

The V gene is TRBV6-6, the J gene TRBJ1-1, with a weak D call TRBD1 (5 bases). V was trimmed by 2 bases and J by 6 bases, leaving 10 bases between them. The CDR3 totals 13 residues. CDR1 MNHNY and CDR2 SVGAGI come from the germline V gene (reference sequence). The DNA of the CDR3 is TGTGCCAGCAGTTACCCCGACAGTGCTGAAGCTTTCTTT. Translation: CASSYPDSAEAFF.

The CDR3 DNA reads TGTGCCAGCAGCTTAGAAAGCAAGAATTCACCCCTCCACTTT. This sequence encodes CASSLESKNSPLHF. The genes are TRBV13 and TRBJ1-6, with unresolved D. The CDR3 covers 14 residues. The V gene lost 1 base and the J gene lost 7 bases, with 8 bases spanning the gap. In germline, CDR1 is PRHDT, CDR2 FYEKMQ (reference sequence).